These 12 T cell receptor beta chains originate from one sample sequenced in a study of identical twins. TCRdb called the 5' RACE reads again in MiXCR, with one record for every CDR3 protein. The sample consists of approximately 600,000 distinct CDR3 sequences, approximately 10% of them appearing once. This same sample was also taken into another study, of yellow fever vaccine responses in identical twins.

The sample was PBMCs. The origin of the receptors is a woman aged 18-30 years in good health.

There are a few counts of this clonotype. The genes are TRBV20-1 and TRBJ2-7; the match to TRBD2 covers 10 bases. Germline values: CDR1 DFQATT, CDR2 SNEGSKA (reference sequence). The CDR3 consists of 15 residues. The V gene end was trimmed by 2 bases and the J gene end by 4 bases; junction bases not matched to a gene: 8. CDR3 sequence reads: CSARSIAGGTYEQYF. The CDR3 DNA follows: TGCAGTGCTAGATCAATAGCGGGGGGAACTTACGAGCAGTACTTC.

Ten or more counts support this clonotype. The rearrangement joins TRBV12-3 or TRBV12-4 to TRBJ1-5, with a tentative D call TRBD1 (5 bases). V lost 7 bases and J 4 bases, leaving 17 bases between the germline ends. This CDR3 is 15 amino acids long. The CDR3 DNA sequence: TGTGCCAGCACCTATGGGGGGGTTAGTAATCAGCCCCAGCATTTT. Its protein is CASTYGGVSNQPQHF.

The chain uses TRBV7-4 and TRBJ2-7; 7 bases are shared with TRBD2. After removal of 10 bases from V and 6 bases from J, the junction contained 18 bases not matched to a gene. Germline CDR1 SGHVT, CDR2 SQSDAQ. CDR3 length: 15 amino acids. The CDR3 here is CATSPAGTMPSEQYF. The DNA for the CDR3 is TGTGCCACCTCCCCAGCGGGGACTATGCCTTCCGAGCAGTACTTC.

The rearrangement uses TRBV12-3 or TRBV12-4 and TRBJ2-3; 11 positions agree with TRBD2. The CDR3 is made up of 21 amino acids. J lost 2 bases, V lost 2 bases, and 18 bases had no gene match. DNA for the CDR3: TGTGCCAGCAGTTTAACTAGTAAGGCTAGCGGGAGGACCGTGAACACAGATACGCAGTATTTT. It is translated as CASSLTSKASGRTVNTDTQYF.

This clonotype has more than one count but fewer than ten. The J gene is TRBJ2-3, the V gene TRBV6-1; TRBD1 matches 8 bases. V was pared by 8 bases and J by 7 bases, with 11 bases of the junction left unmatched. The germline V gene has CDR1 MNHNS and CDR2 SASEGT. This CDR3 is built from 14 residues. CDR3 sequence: CASEIWQGANTQYF. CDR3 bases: TGTGCCAGCGAGATTTGGCAGGGGGCGAATACGCAGTATTTT.

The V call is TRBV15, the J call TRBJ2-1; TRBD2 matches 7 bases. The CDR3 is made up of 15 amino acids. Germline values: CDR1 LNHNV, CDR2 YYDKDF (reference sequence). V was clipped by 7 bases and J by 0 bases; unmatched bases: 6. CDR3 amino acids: CATTRSGVSYNEQFF. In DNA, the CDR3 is TGTGCCACCACCAGGAGCGGGGTCTCCTACAATGAGCAGTTCTTC.

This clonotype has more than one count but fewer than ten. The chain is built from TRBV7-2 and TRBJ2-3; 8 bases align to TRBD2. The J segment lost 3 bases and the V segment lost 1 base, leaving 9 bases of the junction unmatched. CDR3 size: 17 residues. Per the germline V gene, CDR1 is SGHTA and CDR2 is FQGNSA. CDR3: CASSLVDRGGRTDTQYF. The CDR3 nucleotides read TGTGCCAGCAGCTTAGTAGACCGGGGGGGAAGGACAGATACGCAGTATTTT.

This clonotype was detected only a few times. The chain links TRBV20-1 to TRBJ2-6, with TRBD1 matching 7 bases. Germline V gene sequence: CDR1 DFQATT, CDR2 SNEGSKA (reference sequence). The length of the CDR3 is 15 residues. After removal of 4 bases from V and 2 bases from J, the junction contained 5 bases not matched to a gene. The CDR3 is CSAKTGWTGANVLTF. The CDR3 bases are TGCAGTGCTAAGACAGGGTGGACTGGGGCCAACGTCCTGACTTTC.

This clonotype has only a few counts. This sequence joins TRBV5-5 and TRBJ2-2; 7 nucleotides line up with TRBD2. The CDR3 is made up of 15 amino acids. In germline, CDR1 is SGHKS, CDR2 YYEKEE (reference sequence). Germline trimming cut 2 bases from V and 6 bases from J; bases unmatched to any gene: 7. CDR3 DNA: TGTGCCAGCAGCTTAGCGGGATCGGGGTCCGGGGAGCTGTTTTTT. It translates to CASSLAGSGSGELFF. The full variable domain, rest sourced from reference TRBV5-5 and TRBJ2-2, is DAGVTQSPTHLIKTRGQQVTLRCSPISGHKSVSWYQQVLGQGPQFIFQYYEKEERGRGNFPDRFSARQFPNYSSELNVNALLLGDSALYLCASSLAGSGSGELFFGEGSRLTVL.

CDR3 in amino acids: CASRAAGFGPNTGELFF. The CDR3 coding sequence is TGTGCCAGCAGGGCGGCGGGATTTGGCCCCAACACCGGGGAGCTGTTTTTT. This chain connects TRBV11-2 to TRBJ2-2; D is possibly TRBD2 (6 bases). In germline, CDR1 is SGHAT, CDR2 FQNNGV. The CDR3 is 17 residues long. Trimming cost V 6 bases and J 2 bases, with 19 bases left between them.

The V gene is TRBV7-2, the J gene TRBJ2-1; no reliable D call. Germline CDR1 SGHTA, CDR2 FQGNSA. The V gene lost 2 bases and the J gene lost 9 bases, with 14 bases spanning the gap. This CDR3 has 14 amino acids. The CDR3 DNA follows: TGTGCCAGCAGCTTACTCAGTGTCTTAGGTGAGCAGTTCTTC. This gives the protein CASSLLSVLGEQFF.

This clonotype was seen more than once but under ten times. CDR3 sequence reads: CASSLFSGGRALYEQYF. The CDR3 nucleotides are TGTGCCAGCAGTTTATTTAGCGGGGGCCGGGCACTCTACGAGCAGTACTTC. V gene TRBV12-3 or TRBV12-4 combines with J gene TRBJ2-7; TRBD2 agrees at 9 bases. The CDR3 is 17 residues long. With 2 bases clipped from V and 3 bases from J, the junction kept 11 bases outside the gene matches.